Below, 25 T cell receptor beta chains from the same sample are listed, as sequenced in a study of radiotherapy plus CTLA-4 blockade in lung cancer. The table came from immunoSEQ multiplex PCR; TCRdb's copy has only in-frame clones and leaves some out. Of about 77,000 clones in the sample, nearly 75% are singletons; the top ten hold 9.5% to 10%. The sample consisted of peripheral blood, taken from a patient treated with radiotherapy plus ipilimumab. Source of these receptors: a human donor with non-small cell lung cancer whose response to radiotherapy plus ipilimumab could not be evaluated.

The chain joins TRBV5-1 to TRBJ2-7, with 7 nucleotides matching TRBD1. The CDR3 is made up of 15 amino acids. CDR1 is SGHRS and CDR2 is YFSETQ in the germline V gene. Trimming removed 0 bases from V and 5 bases from J; junction bases left unmatched: 8. The CDR3 nucleotides read TGCGCCAGCAGCTTGGGGTTTCAGGGGGTGGACGAGCAGTACTTC. Translation: CASSLGFQGVDEQYF.

This clone was seen a few times. The chain links TRBV29-1 to TRBJ2-7; D is ambiguous. The CDR3 covers 12 residues. Trimming shortened V by 1 base and J by 1 base, and 5 bases separated the two germline ends. Per the germline V gene, CDR1 is SQVTM and CDR2 is ANQGSEA. CDR3 nucleotide sequence: TGCAGCGTTGAAGGCAGTTCCTACGAGCAGTACTTC. It encodes CSVEGSSYEQYF.

This chain uses TRBV2 with TRBJ2-5; TRBD2 aligns across 8 bases. Germline lookup yields CDR1 SNHLY and CDR2 FYNNEI. This CDR3 spans 15 amino acids. The junction had 7 bases not matched to a gene; V was cut back by 2 bases and J by 5 bases. The CDR3 region has the DNA TGTGCCAGCAGTGAACTGGCGGGAGGAGGGGAGACCCAGTACTTC. Its translation: CASSELAGGGETQYF.

The chain employs TRBV19 and TRBJ2-2, with TRBD2 matching over 15 bases. This CDR3 comprises 17 residues. Trimming cost V 6 bases and J 4 bases; bases outside gene matches: 6. The germline V gene has CDR1 LNHDA and CDR2 SQIVND (reference sequence). The CDR3 DNA reads TGTGCCAGTAGAGAGGGACTAGCGGGGGGTATCACCGGGGAGCTGTTTTTT. It codes for CASREGLAGGITGELFF.

The gene calls are TRBV2 and TRBJ2-7; the D is unclear. Per the germline V gene, CDR1 is SNHLY and CDR2 is FYNNEI. The V gene lost 2 bases and the J gene lost 5 bases, with 4 bases spanning the gap. This CDR3 has 11 residues. CDR3 amino acids: CASSEYNEQYF. The CDR3 nucleotides read TGTGCCAGCAGTGAATATAACGAGCAGTACTTC.

V usage is TRBV29-1 and J usage is TRBJ1-6, with TRBD1 matching 8 bases. The V segment lost 4 bases and the J segment 4 bases; nucleotides outside the gene matches: 9. The CDR3 runs to 16 residues. Germline loops: CDR1 SQVTM, CDR2 ANQGSEA. The CDR3 region has the DNA TGCAGCGTTGGAGGGAGGACAGGGCCGTATAATTCACCCCTCCACTTT. Its translation is CSVGGRTGPYNSPLHF.

The chain uses TRBV4-1 and TRBJ1-3, with 9 bases identical to TRBD1. The CDR3 has 16 residues. J was trimmed by 3 bases and V by 3 bases; bases with no gene match: 6. The V gene's germline CDR1 is MGHRA and CDR2 YSYEKL. This CDR3 is CASSHVDRGGGNTIYF. CDR3 DNA: TGCGCCAGCAGCCATGTCGACAGGGGGGGTGGAAACACCATATATTTT.

This chain joins TRBV4-2 and TRBJ2-6; D remains ambiguous. The V gene's germline CDR1 is LGHNA and CDR2 YNFKEQ. CDR3 size: 16 residues. Trimming stripped 4 bases from V and 4 bases from J, with 14 bases between. CDR3: CASSPVGPNGANVLTF. Written as DNA, the CDR3 is TGTGCCAGCAGCCCAGTTGGGCCTAACGGGGCCAACGTCCTGACTTTC.

The chain carries TRBV25-1 and TRBJ2-7, with 10 bases fitting TRBD2. Germline V gene sequence: CDR1 MGHDK, CDR2 SYGVNS. CDR3 length: 16 residues. After removal of 0 bases from V and 3 bases from J, the junction contained 5 bases not matched to a gene. The CDR3 region is CASSEYPAGGVYEQYF. CDR3 DNA sequence: TGTGCCAGCAGTGAATATCCAGCGGGAGGGGTCTACGAGCAGTACTTC.

The rearrangement uses TRBV18 and TRBJ2-2, with 14 bases fitting TRBD2. CDR1 and CDR2 from the germline V gene are KGHSH and LQKENI. V was pared by 2 bases and J by 6 bases, with 11 bases of the junction left unmatched. The CDR3 spans 19 residues. CDR3 in amino acids: CASSPAGLAGGARAGELFF. The CDR3 DNA follows: TGTGCCAGCTCACCAGCAGGACTAGCGGGAGGCGCCCGGGCCGGGGAGCTGTTTTTT.

A few counts support this clone. V gene TRBV10-3 combines with J gene TRBJ1-3; perhaps TRBD1 as D (5 bases). Trimming took 4 bases from V and 0 from J, leaving 10 bases between them. Germline CDR1 and CDR2: ENHRY and SYGVKD. The CDR3 is made up of 15 amino acids. The CDR3 loop reads CAISAQGHSGNTIYF. CDR3 coding DNA: TGTGCCATCAGTGCTCAGGGCCACTCTGGAAACACCATATATTTT.

The J gene is TRBJ1-1, the V gene TRBV11-2; D remains ambiguous. V was pared by 1 base and J by 8 bases, with 8 bases between. This CDR3 spans 12 amino acids. Germline assignment: CDR1 SGHAT and CDR2 FQNNGV. CDR3 coding DNA: TGTGCCAGCAGCTTAGGAACCGGGGAAGCTTTCTTT. Translating gives CASSLGTGEAFF.

The CDR3 DNA is TGTGCCAGCAGCCAAGGGGGACAGCTGAACACTGAAGCTTTCTTT. It translates to CASSQGGQLNTEAFF. The chain joins TRBV4-2 to TRBJ1-1; 7 bases are shared with TRBD1. Germline CDR1 is LGHNA and CDR2 is YNFKEQ. V lost 1 base to trimming and J lost 0 bases; unmatched junction nucleotides: 2. This CDR3 has 15 residues.

In its sample, this clone was seen a few times. CDR3 loop: CASSRTGGNEQFF. CDR3 DNA sequence: TGTGCCAGCAGCCGGACAGGGGGCAATGAGCAGTTCTTC. The genes are TRBV14 and TRBJ2-1, with 10 bases fitting TRBD1. V lost 4 bases and J lost 6; bases outside the gene matches: 0. The CDR3 sequence is 13 residues long. The V gene's germline CDR1 is SGHDN and CDR2 FVKESK.

This clone showed up just once. The chain links TRBV6-5 to TRBJ2-3; D gene unclear. The CDR3 runs to 12 residues. Looked up from germline, CDR1 is MNHEY and CDR2 is SVGAGI. Trimming took 6 bases from V and 5 from J, leaving 9 bases between them. This chain's CDR3 is CASSPALDTQYF. CDR3 nucleotides: TGTGCCAGCAGCCCCGCGTTAGATACGCAGTATTTT.

This clone was counted once. This chain links TRBV7-9 with TRBJ1-1, with a weak D call TRBD1 (6 bases). Between the trimmed V and J ends, which lost 7 bases and 3 bases, there was a span of 15 bases. The germline V gene has CDR1 SEHNR and CDR2 FQNEAQ (reference sequence). The CDR3 has 14 amino acids. CDR3 in amino acids: CASNVHRDDTEAFF. CDR3 coding DNA: TGTGCCAGCAACGTGCACAGGGACGACACTGAAGCTTTCTTT.

The chain carries TRBV6-5 and TRBJ1-3; D uncertain. The V and J ends lost 6 bases and 0 bases respectively, with 6 bases between them. The CDR3 is 13 residues long. Germline V gene data show CDR1 as MNHEY and CDR2 as SVGAGI. The CDR3 reads CASSRDSGNTIYF. Written as DNA, the CDR3 is TGTGCCAGCAGCCGGGACTCTGGAAACACCATATATTTT.

This clone was seen a single time. V is TRBV5-6 and J is TRBJ2-5; D perhaps matches TRBD1 (6 bases). The J call may be incorrect, as the DNA end agrees better with TRBJ2-7. CDR1 is SGHDT and CDR2 is YYEEEE in the germline V gene. This CDR3 has 14 amino acids. CDR3 DNA sequence: TGTGCCAGCAACCCACAGGGACGGGCCTACGAGCAGTACTTC. Translated: CASNPQGRAYEQYF.

The chain recombines TRBV4-1 with TRBJ1-3; D is perhaps TRBD1 (5 bases). V lost 0 bases and J 2 bases, leaving 8 bases between the germline ends. Germline-derived CDR1 and CDR2 are MGHRA and YSYEKL. This CDR3 spans 15 amino acids. CDR3 nucleotides: TGCGCCAGCAGCCAAGAGGGGACTCCTGGAAACACCATATATTTT. Protein product: CASSQEGTPGNTIYF.

The chain has TRBV11-3 and TRBJ2-1, with a weak D call TRBD2 (5 bases). There are 14 residues in the CDR3. V dropped 1 base and J dropped 8 bases, with 12 bases sitting between them. Germline V gene data show CDR1 as SGHNT and CDR2 as YENEEA. CDR3 protein: CASSLVALEDEQFF. The CDR3 DNA reads as TGTGCCAGCAGCTTAGTAGCGCTAGAGGATGAGCAGTTCTTC.

The chain carries TRBV30 and TRBJ2-1; 11 positions match TRBD2. The germline gives CDR1 GTSNPN, CDR2 SVGIG (reference sequence). The CDR3 is 13 amino acids. V shed 1 base, J shed 10 bases, and the junction held 3 bases outside the gene matches. The CDR3 region has the DNA TGTGCCTGGAGTGCACTAGCGGGAGACGAGCAGTTCTTC. Residues: CAWSALAGDEQFF.

The V gene is TRBV4-3, the J gene TRBJ2-1; 7 bases agree with TRBD2. Germline V gene sequence: CDR1 LGHNA, CDR2 YSLEER. With 0 bases clipped from V and 7 bases from J, the junction kept 6 bases outside the gene matches. The CDR3 runs 15 residues. In nucleotides, the CDR3 is TGCGCCAGCAGCCAAGACGAAGCGGGGCATAATGAGCAGTTCTTC. It is translated as CASSQDEAGHNEQFF.

In DNA form, the CDR3 reads TGTGCCAGCAGCAACAGCGTGGGGGGAGCTGACTATGGCTACACCTTC. This gives the protein CASSNSVGGADYGYTF. The chain has TRBV11-3 and TRBJ1-2; D is possibly TRBD1 (5 bases). Germline assignment: CDR1 SGHNT and CDR2 YENEEA. The CDR3 runs to 16 residues. With 5 bases removed from V and 3 bases from J, the gap between germline ends came to 19 bases.

V gene TRBV2 combines with J gene TRBJ1-1; tentative D call: TRBD1 (6 bases). The germline V gene encodes CDR1 SNHLY and CDR2 FYNNEI. Trimming removed 8 bases from V and 1 base from J, with 11 bases in between. This CDR3 spans 13 amino acids. CDR3 DNA sequence: TGTGCCAGCCACGGACAGCCGAACACTGAAGCTTTCTTT. Translated, it gives CASHGQPNTEAFF.

The chain links TRBV29-1 to TRBJ1-1, with D hard to call. The CDR3 has 11 residues. Germline lookup yields CDR1 SQVTM and CDR2 ANQGSEA. The DNA of the CDR3 is TGCAGTGTGAGAGCGGTTGGGTTCGCTTTCTTT. Its protein product is CSVRAVGFAFF.